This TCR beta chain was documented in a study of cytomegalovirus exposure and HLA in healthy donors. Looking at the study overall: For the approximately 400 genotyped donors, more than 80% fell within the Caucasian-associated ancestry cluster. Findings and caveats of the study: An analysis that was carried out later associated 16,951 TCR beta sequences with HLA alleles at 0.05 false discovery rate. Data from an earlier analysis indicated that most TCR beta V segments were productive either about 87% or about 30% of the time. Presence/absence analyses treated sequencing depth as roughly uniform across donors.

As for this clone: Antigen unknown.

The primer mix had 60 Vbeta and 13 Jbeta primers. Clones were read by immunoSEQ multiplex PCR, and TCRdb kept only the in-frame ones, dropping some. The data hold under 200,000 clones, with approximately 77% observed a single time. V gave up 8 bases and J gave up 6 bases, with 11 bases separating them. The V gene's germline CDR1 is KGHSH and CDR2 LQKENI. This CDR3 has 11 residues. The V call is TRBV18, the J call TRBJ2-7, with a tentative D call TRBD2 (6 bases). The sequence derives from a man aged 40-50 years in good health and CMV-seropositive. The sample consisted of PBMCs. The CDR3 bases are TGTGCCAGCCAAGCCGGGGGCGAGCAGTACTTC. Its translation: CASQAGGEQYF.